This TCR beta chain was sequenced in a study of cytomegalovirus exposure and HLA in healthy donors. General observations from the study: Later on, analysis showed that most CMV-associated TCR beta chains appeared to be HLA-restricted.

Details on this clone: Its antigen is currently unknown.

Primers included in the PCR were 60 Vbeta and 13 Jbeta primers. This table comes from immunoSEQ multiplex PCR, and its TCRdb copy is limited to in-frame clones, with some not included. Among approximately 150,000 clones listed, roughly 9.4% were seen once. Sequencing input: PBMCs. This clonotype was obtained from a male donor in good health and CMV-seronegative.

CDR3 coding DNA: TGCGCCAGCAGCGTAGGGGTTTCTGAAGCTTTCTTT. Amino acids: CASSVGVSEAFF. J is TRBJ1-1 and V is TRBV5-1; weak D call: TRBD1 (5 bases). The CDR3 extends over 12 amino acids. V was cut by 4 bases and J by 6 bases, with 10 bases left in between. The V gene's germline CDR1 is SGHRS and CDR2 YFSETQ.